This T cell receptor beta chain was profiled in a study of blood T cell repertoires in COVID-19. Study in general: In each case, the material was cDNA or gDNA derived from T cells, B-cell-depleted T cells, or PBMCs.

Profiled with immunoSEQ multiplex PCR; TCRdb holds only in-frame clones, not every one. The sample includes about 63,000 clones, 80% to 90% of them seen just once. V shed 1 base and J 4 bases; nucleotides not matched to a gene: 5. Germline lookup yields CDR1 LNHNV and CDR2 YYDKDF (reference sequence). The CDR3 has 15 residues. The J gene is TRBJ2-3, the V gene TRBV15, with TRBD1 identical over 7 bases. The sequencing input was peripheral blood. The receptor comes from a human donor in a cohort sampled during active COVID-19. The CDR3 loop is CATSRGDRVSDTQYF. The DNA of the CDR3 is TGTGCCACCAGCAGAGGAGACAGGGTATCAGATACGCAGTATTTT. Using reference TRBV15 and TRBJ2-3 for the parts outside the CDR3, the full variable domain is DAMVIQNPRYQVTQFGKPVTLSCSQTLNHNVMYWYQQKSSQAPKLLFHYYDKDFNNEADTPDNFQSRRPNTSFCFLDIRSPGLGDTAMYLCATSRGDRVSDTQYFGPGTRLTVL.